The next 6 T cell receptor beta chains were all read from a single sample in a study of blood T cell repertoires in COVID-19. The table came from immunoSEQ multiplex PCR; TCRdb's copy has only in-frame clones and leaves some out. Of a few hundred thousand clones in the sample, just over 90% are singletons; the top ten hold roughly 0.9%. Sequencing used PBMCs or T cells enriched from blood (not recorded which). The receptors were sampled from a woman in her thirties or forties who had been exposed to COVID-19.

The rearrangement joins TRBV9 to TRBJ2-1; possibly TRBD2 for D (5 bases). The CDR3 sequence is 18 residues long. Germline CDR1 is SGDLS and CDR2 is YYNGEE. Trimming removed 3 bases at V and 3 bases at J, with 22 bases between. The CDR3, as DNA: TGTGCCAGCAGCGCCCGCCTTAATCGCGGGTCGTACTACAATGAGCAGTTCTTC. Its translation: CASSARLNRGSYYNEQFF.

The chain carries TRBV10-3 and TRBJ2-1, with TRBD2 matching 10 bases. J gave up 9 bases and V 8 bases, and 13 bases lay outside the gene matches. The CDR3 totals 15 residues. Germline CDR1 and CDR2: ENHRY and SYGVKD. CDR3: CAIGIAGGKEGEQFF. DNA of the CDR3: TGTGCCATCGGGATAGCGGGAGGAAAAGAAGGTGAGCAGTTCTTC.

In nucleotides, the CDR3 is TGTGCCAGCAGGACAATTGGGGAACAGCCCCAGCATTTT. Its protein is CASRTIGEQPQHF. V is TRBV19 and J is TRBJ1-5; a weak D match, TRBD1 (5 bases). The ends were cut back, 9 bases at V and 7 bases at J, with 16 bases in the middle. CDR3 length equals 13 residues. Per germline, CDR1 LNHDA and CDR2 SQIVND (reference sequence).

The V gene is TRBV12-3 or TRBV12-4, the J gene TRBJ1-2, with D possibly TRBD1 on 5 matching bases. CDR3 length: 13 amino acids. V lost 5 bases, J lost 4 bases, and 11 bases lay in between. The CDR3 DNA follows: TGTGCCAGCAGTGGCGACAGACTCTATGGCTACACCTTC. The encoded protein is CASSGDRLYGYTF.

This rearrangement joins TRBV6-5 to TRBJ1-6; D not certain. This CDR3 has 14 amino acids. V dropped 0 bases and J dropped 11 bases, with 11 bases sitting between them. Germline V lookup: CDR1 MNHEY, CDR2 SVGAGI. The CDR3 DNA sequence: TGTGCCAGCAGTTACTCCCCCGGTGCTACACCCCTCCACTTT. It translates to CASSYSPGATPLHF.

The chain has TRBV24-1 and TRBJ2-7; 8 nucleotides match TRBD2. J was trimmed by 1 base and V by 4 bases; bases with no gene match: 5. In germline, CDR1 is KGHDR, CDR2 SFDVKD. This CDR3 region has 15 residues. CDR3 in amino acids: CATSEAGVGSYEQYF. CDR3 bases: TGTGCCACCAGTGAAGCGGGAGTGGGATCCTACGAGCAGTACTTC.